This T cell receptor (beta chain) derives from a study of glioma-infiltrating T cells after dendritic cell vaccination. Turning to the study itself: Patients had newly diagnosed or recurrent glioblastoma and received dendritic cell vaccines. Treatment, given 2003 to 2012, was autologous tumor lysate-pulsed dendritic cell vaccination. Dendritic cell vaccine was injected intradermally three times, biweekly.

This CDR3 spans 18 amino acids. The V end lost 3 bases, the J end lost 6 bases, and 26 bases lay between the germline ends. Germline V CDR1 and CDR2: SGHNT, YYREEE (reference sequence). Sample time point: after dendritic cell vaccination, including at tumor progression/relapse. Blood PBMC samples: pre-vaccination, two weeks post third vaccination, and at tumor progression. The protocol was immunoSEQ multiplex PCR, while the TCRdb copy is restricted to in-frame clones and leaves out a portion. The sample shows 85,000 to 100,000 clones, less than 85% of them seen only once. V and J are TRBV5-4 and TRBJ2-3, with a weak D call TRBD2 (6 bases). Specimen: blood, collected after dendritic cell vaccination. The clonotype originates from a human donor with glioblastoma. The CDR3 coding sequence is TGTGCCAGCAGCTCCGGGTTGCGGCGGGGCCCGGAGGGGGATACGCAGTATTTT. Its protein is CASSSGLRRGPEGDTQYF. Using reference TRBV5-4 and TRBJ2-3 for the parts outside the CDR3, the full variable domain is ETGVTQSPTHLIKTRGQQVTLRCSSQSGHNTVSWYQQALGQGPQFIFQYYREEENGRGNFPPRFSGLQFPNYSSELNVNALELDDSALYLCASSSGLRRGPEGDTQYFGPGTRLTVL.